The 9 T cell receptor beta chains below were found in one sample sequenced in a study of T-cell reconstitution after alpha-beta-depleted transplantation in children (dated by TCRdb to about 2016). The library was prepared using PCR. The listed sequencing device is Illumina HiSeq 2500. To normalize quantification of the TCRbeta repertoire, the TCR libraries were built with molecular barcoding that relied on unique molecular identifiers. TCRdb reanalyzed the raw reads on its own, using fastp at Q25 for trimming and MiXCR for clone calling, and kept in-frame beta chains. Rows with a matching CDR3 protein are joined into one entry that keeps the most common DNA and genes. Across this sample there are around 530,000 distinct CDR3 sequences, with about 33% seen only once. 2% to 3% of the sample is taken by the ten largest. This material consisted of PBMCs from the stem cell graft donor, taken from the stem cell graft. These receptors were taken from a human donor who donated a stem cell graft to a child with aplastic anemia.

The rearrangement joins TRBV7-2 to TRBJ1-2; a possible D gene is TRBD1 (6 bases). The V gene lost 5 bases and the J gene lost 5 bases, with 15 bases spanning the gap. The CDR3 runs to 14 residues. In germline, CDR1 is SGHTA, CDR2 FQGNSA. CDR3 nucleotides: TGTGCCAGCAGCCCGTTGGGGGCAGATTATGGCTACACCTTC. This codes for CASSPLGADYGYTF. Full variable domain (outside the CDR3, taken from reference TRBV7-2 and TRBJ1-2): GAGVSQSPSNKVTEKGKDVELRCDPISGHTALYWYRQSLGQGLEFLIYFQGNSAPDKSGLPSDRFSAERTGGSVSTLTIQRTQQEDSAVYLCASSPLGADYGYTFGSGTRLTVV.

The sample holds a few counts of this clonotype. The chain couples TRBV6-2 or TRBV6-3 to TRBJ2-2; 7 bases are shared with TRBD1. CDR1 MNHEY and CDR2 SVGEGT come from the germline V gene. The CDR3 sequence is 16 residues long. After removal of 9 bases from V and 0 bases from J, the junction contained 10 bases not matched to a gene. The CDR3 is CASIPGQNPNTGELFF. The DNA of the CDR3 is TGTGCCAGTATCCCGGGACAGAACCCGAACACCGGGGAGCTGTTTTTT.

CDR3 sequence reads: CATSDWYSGTENTGELFF. In DNA form, the CDR3 reads TGTGCCACCAGTGATTGGTACTCCGGGACAGAGAACACCGGGGAGCTGTTTTTT. The V call is TRBV24-1, the J call TRBJ2-2, with 7 bases that match TRBD1. The germline CDR1 and CDR2 sequences are KGHDR and SFDVKD. With V trimmed by 2 bases and J by 1 base, 9 bases remained unmatched. The CDR3 length is 18 residues.

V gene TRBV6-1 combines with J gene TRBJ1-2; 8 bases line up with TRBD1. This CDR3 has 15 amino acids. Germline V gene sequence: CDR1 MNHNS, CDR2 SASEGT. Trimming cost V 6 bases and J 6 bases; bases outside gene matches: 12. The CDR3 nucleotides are TGTGCCAGCAGCCCTGACAGGGGAGGCTTAAATGGCTACACCTTC. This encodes CASSPDRGGLNGYTF.

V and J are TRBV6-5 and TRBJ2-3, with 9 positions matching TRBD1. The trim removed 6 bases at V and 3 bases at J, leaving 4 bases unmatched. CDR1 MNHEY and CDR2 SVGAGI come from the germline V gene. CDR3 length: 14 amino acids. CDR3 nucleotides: TGTGCCAGCAGATTACAGGGGGCTACAGATACGCAGTATTTT. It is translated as CASRLQGATDTQYF.

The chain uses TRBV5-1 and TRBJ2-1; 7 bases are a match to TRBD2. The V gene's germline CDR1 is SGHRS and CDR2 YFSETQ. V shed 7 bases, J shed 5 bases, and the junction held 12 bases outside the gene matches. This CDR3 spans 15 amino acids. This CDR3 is CASAWISGKNNEQFF. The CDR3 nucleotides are TGCGCCAGCGCCTGGATCAGCGGGAAAAACAATGAGCAGTTCTTC.

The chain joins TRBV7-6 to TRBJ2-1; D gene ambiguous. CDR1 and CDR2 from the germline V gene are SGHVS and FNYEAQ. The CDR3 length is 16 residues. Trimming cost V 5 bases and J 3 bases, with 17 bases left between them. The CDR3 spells CASSHGRFGRYNEQFF. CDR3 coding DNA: TGTGCCAGCAGCCACGGGCGCTTCGGCCGCTACAATGAGCAGTTCTTC.

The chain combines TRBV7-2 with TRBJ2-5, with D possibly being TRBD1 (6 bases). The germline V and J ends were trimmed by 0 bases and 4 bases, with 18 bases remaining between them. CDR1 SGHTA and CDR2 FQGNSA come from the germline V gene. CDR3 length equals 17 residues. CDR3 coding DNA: TGTGCCAGCAGCTTAGCGTTTCAGGGGCAGGGGCCAGAGACCCAGTACTTC. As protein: CASSLAFQGQGPETQYF.

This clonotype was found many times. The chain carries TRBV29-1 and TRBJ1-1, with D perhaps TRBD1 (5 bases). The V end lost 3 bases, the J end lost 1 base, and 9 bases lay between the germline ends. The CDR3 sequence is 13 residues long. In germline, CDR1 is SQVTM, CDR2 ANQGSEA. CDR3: CSVDRGPNTEAFF. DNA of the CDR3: TGCAGCGTTGATAGGGGCCCGAACACTGAAGCTTTCTTT. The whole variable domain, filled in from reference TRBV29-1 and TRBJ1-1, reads SAVISQKPSRDICQRGTSLTIQCQVDSQVTMMFWYRQQPGQSLTLIATANQGSEATYESGFVIDKFPISRPNLTFSTLTVSNMSPEDSSIYLCSVDRGPNTEAFFGQGTRLTVV.